Listed here are 25 T cell receptor beta chains from one sample, sequenced in a study of T cells after yellow fever vaccination. TCRdb reanalysed the 5' RACE reads using MiXCR and keeps one entry per CDR3 protein. The sample has approximately 580,000 distinct CDR3 sequences; about a sixth are singletons. This material consisted of PBMCs, taken 5 to 6 days after the first yellow fever vaccination. The receptor source for this set is a man aged 18-30 years who received the YFV17D yellow fever vaccine.

The chain links TRBV28 to TRBJ1-5, with D uncertain. The V gene lost 2 bases and the J gene lost 1 base, with 21 bases spanning the gap. Germline loops: CDR1 MDHEN, CDR2 SYDVKM. The CDR3 runs to 19 residues. The CDR3 here is CASSLLRWAVARSNQPQHF. CDR3 nucleotides: TGTGCCAGCAGTTTACTACGTTGGGCAGTTGCGAGGAGCAATCAGCCCCAGCATTTT.

This clonotype was seen only a few times. The rearrangement links TRBV12-3 or TRBV12-4 to TRBJ2-5; D is uncertain. The germline V and J ends were trimmed by 3 bases and 5 bases, with 13 bases remaining between them. The CDR3 contains 14 residues. Here the CDR3 DNA reads TGTGCCAGCAGTTTGAGGCTAGTTGGGGAGACCCAGTACTTC. It codes for CASSLRLVGETQYF.

Only a few counts were recorded for this clonotype. J is TRBJ2-3 and V is TRBV7-9, with 7 bases that match TRBD2. This CDR3 region has 14 residues. Germline loops: CDR1 SEHNR, CDR2 FQNEAQ (reference sequence). Trimming cost V 7 bases and J 2 bases; bases outside gene matches: 6. The CDR3 is CASTDAGDTDTQYF. CDR3 nucleotides: TGTGCCAGCACGGACGCGGGGGACACAGATACGCAGTATTTT.

This clonotype turned up a few times. The V call is TRBV7-3, the J call TRBJ1-1; D may be TRBD1 (6 bases). The ends were cut back, 5 bases at V and 5 bases at J, with 12 bases in the middle. Germline CDR1 reads SGHTA; CDR2 reads FQGTGA. The CDR3 totals 13 residues. CDR3 in amino acids: CASSQLQGTEAFF. Here the CDR3 DNA reads TGTGCCAGCAGCCAATTACAGGGAACTGAAGCTTTCTTT.

This clonotype was detected a few times. V gene TRBV12-3 or TRBV12-4 combines with J gene TRBJ1-6, with a possible D match to TRBD1 (5 bases). Between the trimmed V and J ends, which lost 0 bases and 9 bases, there was a span of 9 bases. This CDR3 has 14 amino acids. CDR3: CASSLAGEVSPLHF. The CDR3 DNA reads TGTGCCAGCAGTTTAGCAGGGGAGGTTTCACCCCTCCACTTT.

This sequence joins TRBV29-1 and TRBJ1-5; perhaps TRBD1 as D (6 bases). V gave up 6 bases and J gave up 7 bases, with 19 bases separating them. Germline CDR1 and CDR2: SQVTM and ANQGSEA. The CDR3 has 14 residues. The CDR3 DNA sequence: TGCAGCGTATTTGAGGGGGGGGCAGGCCAGCCCCAGCATTTT. Protein: CSVFEGGAGQPQHF. Drawing the rest from reference TRBV29-1 and TRBJ1-5, the complete variable domain is SAVISQKPSRDICQRGTSLTIQCQVDSQVTMMFWYRQQPGQSLTLIATANQGSEATYESGFVIDKFPISRPNLTFSTLTVSNMSPEDSSIYLCSVFEGGAGQPQHFGDGTRLSIL.

The gene calls are TRBV10-3 and TRBJ1-5, with 7 bases that match TRBD1. The J segment lost 7 bases and the V segment lost 3 bases, leaving 3 bases of the junction unmatched. The length of the CDR3 is 13 residues. Germline V CDR1 and CDR2: ENHRY, SYGVKD. CDR3 bases: TGTGCCATCAGTGACAGGGGGGCCCAGCCCCAGCATTTT. This translates into CAISDRGAQPQHF.

This clonotype was detected a few times. The rearrangement uses TRBV5-1 and TRBJ2-3; 10 bases are a match to TRBD2. With 4 bases clipped from V and 4 bases from J, the junction kept 9 bases outside the gene matches. The CDR3 loop spans 16 amino acids. CDR1 and CDR2 (germline): SGHRS, YFSETQ. The DNA for the CDR3 is TGCGCCAGCAGCCTCCCCGGGACTAGCGACCCAGATACGCAGTATTTT. Its protein product is CASSLPGTSDPDTQYF.

This chain joins TRBV12-3 or TRBV12-4 and TRBJ2-3; the D call may be TRBD1 or TRBD2 (5 bases each). V lost 4 bases to trimming and J lost 4 bases, with 9 bases between them. The CDR3 loop spans 13 amino acids. CDR3 coding DNA: TGTGCCAGCAGTTCCGAGGGGCCAGATACGCAGTATTTT. Its protein is CASSSEGPDTQYF.

J is TRBJ2-6 and V is TRBV25-1; D remains ambiguous. V lost 4 bases to trimming and J lost 4 bases, with 5 bases between them. The length of the CDR3 is 13 residues. CDR1 and CDR2 (germline): MGHDK, SYGVNS. Written as DNA, the CDR3 is TGTGCCAGCAGTGGTTACGGGGCCAACGTCCTGACTTTC. The encoded protein is CASSGYGANVLTF.

This clonotype came up many times. The chain employs TRBV19 and TRBJ1-1, with 7 bases that match TRBD1. This CDR3 has 14 residues. Losses at the gene ends were 6 bases for V and 3 bases for J; bases not matched to a gene: 7. Germline V lookup: CDR1 LNHDA, CDR2 SQIVND (reference sequence). CDR3 DNA sequence: TGTGCCAGTAGCTCGACAGGGTCGTACACTGAAGCTTTCTTT. Residues: CASSSTGSYTEAFF.

The rearrangement links TRBV7-9 to TRBJ2-1; the D call may be TRBD1 or TRBD2 (5 bases each). CDR1 is SEHNR and CDR2 is FQNEAQ in the germline V gene (reference sequence). Trimming cost V 3 bases and J 5 bases, with 11 bases left between them. The CDR3 runs to 14 residues. The CDR3 nucleotides read TGTGCCAGCAGCTTCAATCAGGGAGACAATGAGCAGTTCTTC. It translates to CASSFNQGDNEQFF.

This clonotype came up a few times. The CDR3 DNA reads TGTGCCAGAGCGCGACCCCCCGAAGAGACCCAGTACTTC. Translation: CARARPPEETQYF. The chain links TRBV7-3 to TRBJ2-5; D is unresolved. Looked up from germline, CDR1 is SGHTA and CDR2 is FQGTGA. V lost 9 bases and J lost 3, with 14 bases in between. This CDR3 is 13 amino acids long.

This clonotype appeared a few times. Relative to the germline gene, one junction end is altered; a read error may explain this. The chain carries TRBV7-7 and TRBJ2-3, with a tentative D call TRBD2 (6 bases). CDR1 SSHAT and CDR2 FNYEAQ come from the germline V gene (reference sequence). The length of the CDR3 is 15 residues. CDR3 loop: CASSLGIAVTDTQYF. DNA for the CDR3: TGTGCTAGCAGCTTAGGGATAGCGGTCACAGATACGCAGTATTTT.

This clonotype has ten or more counts. Written as DNA, the CDR3 is TGCGCCAGCGGGACACCAAACACCGGGGAGCTGTTTTTT. Protein sequence: CASGTPNTGELFF. The chain combines TRBV5-1 with TRBJ2-2; D is possibly TRBD1 (6 bases). V was clipped by 7 bases and J by 2 bases, with 9 bases between them. Germline V gives CDR1 SGHRS, CDR2 YFSETQ. This CDR3 has 13 residues.

The CDR3 DNA sequence: TGTGCCAGCAGTAGGTCCGAGCGGGGGGCCCTGGAGCAGTTCTTC. Its translation is CASSRSERGALEQFF. The V call is TRBV28, the J call TRBJ2-1; 9 bases are shared with TRBD2. This CDR3 contains 15 residues. V was clipped by 5 bases and J by 10 bases; unmatched bases: 12. The V gene's germline CDR1 is MDHEN and CDR2 SYDVKM.

The V call is TRBV28, the J call TRBJ2-7, with D possibly TRBD2 on 5 matching bases. The CDR3 has 13 amino acids. The germline V gene has CDR1 MDHEN and CDR2 SYDVKM. The V gene lost 6 bases and the J gene lost 3 bases, with 12 bases spanning the gap. CDR3 protein: CASRRRPDYEQYF. CDR3 nucleotide sequence: TGTGCCAGCAGGAGGAGGCCCGACTACGAGCAGTACTTC.

The chain is built from TRBV6-5 and TRBJ1-2; a possible D gene is TRBD1 (5 bases). CDR3 size: 14 residues. Looked up from germline, CDR1 is MNHEY and CDR2 is SVGAGI. The ends were cut back, 2 bases at V and 5 bases at J, with 12 bases in the middle. The CDR3 is CASSYERGQYGYTF. The CDR3 nucleotides are TGTGCCAGCAGTTACGAGAGGGGCCAGTATGGCTACACCTTC.

This clonotype was counted between two and nine times. V is TRBV20-1 and J is TRBJ1-6; a possible D gene is TRBD1 (5 bases). Trimming cost V 0 bases and J 10 bases, with 13 bases left between them. The CDR3 consists of 14 residues. The germline CDR1 and CDR2 sequences are DFQATT and SNEGSKA (reference sequence). CDR3 in DNA: TGCAGTGCTAGAGATCGGGCAGGGAACTCACCCCTCCACTTT. Encoded protein: CSARDRAGNSPLHF.

This chain uses TRBV19 with TRBJ2-2, with D tentatively TRBD2 (6 bases). CDR1 is LNHDA, CDR2 SQIVND, per germline (reference sequence). The CDR3 spans 13 residues. V lost 5 bases, J lost 6 bases, and 10 bases lay in between. The CDR3 DNA sequence: TGTGCCAGTAGTGGGGGGTCGGCCGGGGAGCTGTTTTTT. Protein sequence: CASSGGSAGELFF.

This chain uses TRBV5-1 with TRBJ1-2; D remains unclear. V was trimmed by 3 bases and J by 0 bases, leaving 9 bases between them. Per germline, CDR1 SGHRS and CDR2 YFSETQ. This CDR3 region has 14 residues. In DNA, the CDR3 is TGCGCCAGCAGCTGGTCACCTCCTAACTATGGCTACACCTTC. Protein sequence: CASSWSPPNYGYTF.

The V call is TRBV7-2, the J call TRBJ2-4, with 8 bases that match TRBD2. The ends lost 2 bases at V and 1 base at J; junction bases unmatched: 4. The germline gives CDR1 SGHTA, CDR2 FQGNSA. CDR3 length: 16 amino acids. The CDR3 spells CASSLFGGGAKNIQYF. DNA of the CDR3: TGTGCCAGCAGCTTATTTGGCGGGGGGGCCAAAAACATTCAGTACTTC. Full variable domain (outside the CDR3, taken from reference TRBV7-2 and TRBJ2-4): GAGVSQSPSNKVTEKGKDVELRCDPISGHTALYWYRQSLGQGLEFLIYFQGNSAPDKSGLPSDRFSAERTGGSVSTLTIQRTQQEDSAVYLCASSLFGGGAKNIQYFGAGTRLSVL.

This clonotype has only a few counts. The genes are TRBV7-9 and TRBJ2-2, with 9 bases that match TRBD1. The CDR3 sequence is 15 residues long. Germline CDR1 reads SEHNR; CDR2 reads FQNEAQ (reference sequence). The J segment lost 0 bases and the V segment lost 6 bases, leaving 2 bases of the junction unmatched. The CDR3 loop reads CASRRTGANTGELFF. The CDR3 DNA is TGTGCCAGCAGACGGACAGGGGCGAACACCGGGGAGCTGTTTTTT.

The chain is built from TRBV12-3 or TRBV12-4 and TRBJ1-5; 7 nucleotides match TRBD1. This CDR3 is built from 14 residues. V shed 5 bases, J shed 7 bases, and the junction held 8 bases outside the gene matches. The CDR3 is CASSTTGVRQPQHF. The CDR3 region has the DNA TGTGCCAGCAGTACAACAGGGGTACGGCAGCCCCAGCATTTT.

The table lists this clonotype with a few counts. The chain combines TRBV7-2 with TRBJ1-1, with unresolved D. V was trimmed by 1 base and J by 6 bases, leaving 18 bases between them. The CDR3 runs 16 residues. CDR1 is SGHTA, CDR2 FQGNSA, per germline. CDR3 coding DNA: TGTGCCAGCAGCTTAGTGCCTCTGGGTAAAGCTGCTGAAGCTTTCTTT. Protein: CASSLVPLGKAAEAFF.